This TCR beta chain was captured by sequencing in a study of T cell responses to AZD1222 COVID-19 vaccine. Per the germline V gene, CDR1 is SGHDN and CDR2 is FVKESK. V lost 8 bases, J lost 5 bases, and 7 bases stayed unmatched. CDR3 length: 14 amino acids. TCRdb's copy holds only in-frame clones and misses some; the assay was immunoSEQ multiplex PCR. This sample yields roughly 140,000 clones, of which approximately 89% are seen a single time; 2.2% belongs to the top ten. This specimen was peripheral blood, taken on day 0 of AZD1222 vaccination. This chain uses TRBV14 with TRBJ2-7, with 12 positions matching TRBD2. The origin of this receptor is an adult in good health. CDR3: CASRRTSGKNEQYF. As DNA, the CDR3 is TGTGCCAGCCGGAGGACTAGCGGGAAGAACGAGCAGTACTTC.